This T cell receptor beta chain was profiled in a study of blood T cell repertoires in COVID-19. For the study at large: The United States, Italy and Spain were the sources of the acute and convalescent COVID-19 samples.

In the authors' workflow: Estimation of nucleated cell counts was performed using reference gene primer amplification. Sequenced by immunoSEQ multiplex PCR; TCRdb stores in-frame clones only, minus some. That table furnishes V, J and clone size, whereas the DNA furnished D and trimming. The sample records around 130,000 clones, over 85% being singletons. The CDR3 runs to 16 residues. The V gene's germline CDR1 is LNHNV and CDR2 YYDKDF (reference sequence). V dropped 3 bases and J dropped 5 bases, with 19 bases sitting between them. The V call is TRBV15, the J call TRBJ2-5, with D perhaps TRBD2 (5 bases). What was sequenced was peripheral blood. The receptor was derived from a man in his 60s with COVID-19, enrolled during active disease. The CDR3 coding sequence is TGTGCCACCAGCAGCCCCACGGGAACGGGTACGGAGACCCAGTACTTC. Translating gives CATSSPTGTGTETQYF.